This entry lists 9 T cell receptor beta chains sequenced from one sample in a study of read filtering for tumor transcriptome and immune sequencing. From around 440 ng of RNA, a library with molecular barcoded alpha/delta and beta/gamma adaptors was made. One entry per CDR3 protein results from TCRdb running MiXCR on the reads. This table holds roughly 61,000 distinct CDR3 sequences, 9% to 15% found once. Sequencing was performed on a population of CD138-negative cells sorted from bone marrow. The receptors were sampled from a donor aged 40 or over with multiple myeloma.

This clonotype was seen at least ten times. In nucleotides, the CDR3 is TGCGCCAGCAGCTTGGCACTAGCGGCCACAGATACGCAGTATTTT. It encodes CASSLALAATDTQYF. This chain uses TRBV5-1 with TRBJ2-3, with 8 bases matching TRBD2. CDR3 length: 15 residues. Germline assignment: CDR1 SGHRS and CDR2 YFSETQ. V lost 0 bases, J lost 2 bases, and 2 bases stayed unmatched.

There are many counts of this clonotype. The V and J genes are TRBV5-1 and TRBJ1-2, with TRBD1 matching 7 bases. The V segment lost 4 bases and the J segment 3 bases; nucleotides outside the gene matches: 9. This CDR3 has 15 residues. CDR1 SGHRS and CDR2 YFSETQ come from the germline V gene. CDR3 amino acids: CASSQDRTTDYGYTF. The CDR3 DNA follows: TGCGCCAGCAGCCAGGACAGGACGACGGACTATGGCTACACCTTC.

This clonotype was picked up many times. The J gene is TRBJ1-1, the V gene TRBV14, with 9 positions matching TRBD1. The CDR3 loop spans 13 amino acids. Germline trimming cut 11 bases from V and 2 bases from J; bases unmatched to any gene: 6. Per the germline V gene, CDR1 is SGHDN and CDR2 is FVKESK. CDR3 coding DNA: TGTGCCTCAGGACAGGGGCTAAACACTGAAGCTTTCTTT. The encoded protein is CASGQGLNTEAFF.

Remarks on this clonotype: This sequence may be a read error, since a much larger clone differs from it by one base. The conserved phenylalanine or tryptophan normally closing the CDR3 is absent here, so this likely arose from a read error. The chain links TRBV11-2 to TRBJ2-2, with D hard to call. The CDR3 has 16 amino acids. Germline V CDR1 and CDR2: SGHAT, FQNNGV. V shed 5 bases and J shed 6 bases, with 19 bases lying between them. Written as DNA, the CDR3 is TGTGCCAGCAGCCAAGATCTTGATAGTAGTGCCGGGGAGCTGTTTTCT. Translation gives CASSQDLDSSAGELFS.

This clonotype has at least ten counts. This rearrangement joins TRBV20-1 to TRBJ2-6, with 7 bases lining up with TRBD1. Trimming at V came to 1 base and at J to 2 bases, leaving 8 bases not matched to a gene. This CDR3 comprises 17 residues. Germline CDR1 and CDR2: DFQATT and SNEGSKA (reference sequence). The CDR3 DNA sequence: TGCAGTGCTAGAGTATTACAGGGGATCCCTGGGGCCAACGTCCTGACTTTC. Its protein is CSARVLQGIPGANVLTF.

The rearrangement uses TRBV6-6 and TRBJ2-7, with D unresolved. V lost 4 bases and J lost 3, with 7 bases in between. This CDR3 comprises 12 residues. Germline V gene sequence: CDR1 MNHNY, CDR2 SVGAGI (reference sequence). CDR3 protein: CASSWVFYEQYF. CDR3 DNA sequence: TGTGCCAGCAGTTGGGTTTTCTACGAGCAGTACTTC.

In the case of this clonotype: A much larger clone differs by one base, so this may be a read error. V is TRBV6-5 and J is TRBJ2-1; tentatively, D is TRBD2 (5 bases). This CDR3 is built from 15 residues. CDR1 MNHEY and CDR2 SVGAGI come from the germline V gene. Here the CDR3 DNA reads TGTGCCAGCATTCCTCGGGGAAGCTCCTACAATGAGCAGCTCTTC. Protein product: CASIPRGSSYNEQLF.

This clonotype has at least ten counts. The rearrangement joins TRBV15 to TRBJ2-6; no definite D call. The V end lost 0 bases, the J end lost 2 bases, and 2 bases lay between the germline ends. This CDR3 contains 14 residues. The germline CDR1 and CDR2 sequences are LNHNV and YYDKDF (reference sequence). Here the CDR3 reads CATSRDPGANVLTF. The DNA for the CDR3 is TGTGCCACCAGCAGAGATCCTGGGGCCAACGTCCTGACTTTC.

This clonotype was counted at least ten times. The chain has TRBV3-1 and TRBJ1-2; maybe TRBD1 (6 bases). V gave up 6 bases and J gave up 2 bases, with 7 bases separating them. The CDR3 runs 12 residues. The V gene's germline CDR1 is LGHDT and CDR2 YNNKEL (reference sequence). The CDR3 protein is CASRGANYGYTF. As DNA, the CDR3 is TGTGCCAGCAGGGGGGCAAACTATGGCTACACCTTC.